These 15 T cell receptor beta chains were sequenced from one sample in a study of beta chain features in type 1 diabetes. Every isolated RNA sample was fully reverse transcribed, so sequencing captured expressed TCRB transcripts. Only in-frame clones appear in the TCRdb table, and some are missing; sequencing was by immunoSEQ multiplex PCR. The sample has about 40,000 clones; roughly 49% are singletons. Sequencing was carried out using central memory CD4+ T cells from blood. These receptor sequences come from a woman aged 18-29 years in good health.

The CDR3 DNA reads as TGTGCCAGCAGCTCGCCGGGACAGGGCCCGTACGAGCAGTACTTC. Translation gives CASSSPGQGPYEQYF. This rearrangement joins TRBV5-4 to TRBJ2-7, with 9 bases aligning to TRBD1. Per germline, CDR1 SGHNT and CDR2 YYREEE (reference sequence). The V and J ends lost 3 bases and 4 bases, in that order; junction bases with no gene match: 8. This CDR3 is 15 amino acids long. Full variable domain (outside the CDR3, taken from reference TRBV5-4 and TRBJ2-7): ETGVTQSPTHLIKTRGQQVTLRCSSQSGHNTVSWYQQALGQGPQFIFQYYREEENGRGNFPPRFSGLQFPNYSSELNVNALELDDSALYLCASSSPGQGPYEQYFGPGTRLTVT.

This chain uses TRBV7-9 with TRBJ2-5; D gene ambiguous. The CDR3 runs to 12 residues. Germline-derived CDR1 and CDR2 are SEHNR and FQNEAQ (reference sequence). The V end lost 2 bases, the J end lost 5 bases, and 6 bases lay between the germline ends. The CDR3 bases are TGTGCCAGCAGCTTAATGGAGGAGACCCAGTACTTC. This gives the protein CASSLMEETQYF.

The gene calls are TRBV30 and TRBJ1-1; D unclear. The V and J ends lost 3 bases and 1 base respectively, with 6 bases between them. From germline, CDR1 is GTSNPN and CDR2 SVGIG (reference sequence). The CDR3 has 12 residues. The CDR3 loop reads CAWRQTNTEAFF. CDR3 DNA sequence: TGTGCCTGGAGACAGACGAACACTGAAGCTTTCTTT.

The chain couples TRBV19 to TRBJ1-1, with TRBD1 matching 7 bases. The CDR3 consists of 13 residues. V lost 7 bases, J lost 3 bases, and 5 bases stayed unmatched. Germline CDR1 LNHDA, CDR2 SQIVND (reference sequence). The CDR3 sequence is CASKDRAHTEAFF. As DNA, the CDR3 is TGTGCCAGTAAAGACAGGGCACACACTGAAGCTTTCTTT. The entire variable domain, with the rest obtained from reference TRBV19 and TRBJ1-1, is as follows: DGGITQSPKYLFRKEGQNVTLSCEQNLNHDAMYWYRQDPGQGLRLIYYSQIVNDFQKGDIAEGYSVSREKKESFPLTVTSAQKNPTAFYLCASKDRAHTEAFFGQGTRLTVV.

The genes are TRBV6-1 and TRBJ2-3; TRBD1 agrees at 9 bases. The trim removed 6 bases at V and 2 bases at J, leaving 6 bases unmatched. The CDR3 runs to 15 residues. From germline, CDR1 is MNHNS and CDR2 SASEGT. Here the CDR3 DNA reads TGTGCCAGCAGGATGACAGGGGGAAACACAGATACGCAGTATTTT. It translates to CASRMTGGNTDTQYF.

The rearrangement links TRBV5-6 to TRBJ2-1; 10 bases are a match to TRBD2. CDR1 is SGHDT, CDR2 YYEEEE, per germline. The CDR3 is 14 residues long. V gave up 1 base and J gave up 14 bases; unmatched junction bases: 9. The CDR3 DNA follows: TGTGCCAGCAGCTTGATGAGGACTAGCGGAAAGAAGTTCTTC. It encodes CASSLMRTSGKKFF.

With respect to this clone: One end of the junction is discordant with germline, which a read error may explain. This sample also contains other DNA sequences that code for the same CDR3. V usage is TRBV19 and J usage is TRBJ2-1, with 10 bases fitting TRBD2. The CDR3 consists of 17 residues. CDR1 and CDR2 from the germline V gene are LNHDA and SQIVND (reference sequence). The CDR3 is CASSVETSGRIYNEQFF. The CDR3, as DNA: TGTGCCAGTAGTGTAGAGACTAGCGGGCGTATCTACAATGAGCAGTTCTTC.

This chain links TRBV10-3 with TRBJ1-5; TRBD1 is a possible D gene (6 bases). CDR3 length: 15 amino acids. CDR1 is ENHRY, CDR2 SYGVKD, per germline. Trimming left V 2 bases short and J 2 bases short, with 10 bases between. The CDR3 protein is CAISEVQGGNQPQHF. The CDR3 coding sequence is TGTGCCATCAGTGAGGTACAGGGTGGCAATCAGCCCCAGCATTTT.

The genes are TRBV19 and TRBJ1-1; D is uncertain. This CDR3 region has 17 residues. Germline CDR1 reads LNHDA; CDR2 reads SQIVND (reference sequence). V was shortened by 2 bases and J by 6 bases, with 22 bases between the two germline ends. DNA for the CDR3: TGTGCCAGTAGTATATATGGGAGTGGGAGATACGTCGCTGAAGCTTTCTTT. Protein product: CASSIYGSGRYVAEAFF.

The chain has TRBV30 and TRBJ1-4; 9 bases line up with TRBD1. The germline CDR1 and CDR2 sequences are GTSNPN and SVGIG (reference sequence). This CDR3 spans 15 amino acids. V lost 0 bases and J lost 8; bases outside the gene matches: 7. This CDR3 is CAWSVQGQGREKLFF. CDR3 sequence (DNA): TGTGCCTGGAGTGTACAGGGACAGGGTCGAGAAAAACTGTTTTTT.

The V gene is TRBV2, the J gene TRBJ2-5; 9 bases are shared with TRBD1. Germline lookup yields CDR1 SNHLY and CDR2 FYNNEI. The CDR3 length is 14 residues. V lost 5 bases, J lost 5 bases, and 6 bases stayed unmatched. The chain's CDR3 is CASSTGTGRETQYF. CDR3 DNA: TGTGCCAGCAGTACCGGGACAGGGAGGGAGACCCAGTACTTC.

This chain uses TRBV6-1 with TRBJ2-7; D may be TRBD2 (6 bases). This CDR3 comprises 14 residues. Germline V gene data show CDR1 as MNHNS and CDR2 as SASEGT. V gave up 2 bases and J gave up 6 bases, with 14 bases separating them. CDR3: CASSETGVLGEQYF. In DNA, the CDR3 is TGTGCCAGCAGTGAAACGGGGGTCCTCGGCGAGCAGTACTTC.

The chain carries TRBV28 and TRBJ1-1; 7 bases align to TRBD1. The CDR3 consists of 17 residues. V dropped 6 bases and J dropped 0; count of bases not matched to a gene: 13. CDR1 and CDR2 (germline): MDHEN, SYDVKM. For the CDR3, the DNA is TGTGCCAGCAGCTTTCCCCTCACAGGGGCCTTGAACACTGAAGCTTTCTTT. This sequence encodes CASSFPLTGALNTEAFF.

This clone was seen many times. The chain links TRBV7-2 to TRBJ2-5; weak D call: TRBD1 (5 bases). Trimming pared 1 base from V and 5 bases from J, leaving 11 bases between. Germline V CDR1 and CDR2: SGHTA, FQGNSA. The CDR3 has 14 residues. The CDR3 loop is CASSLDQGWETQYF. The CDR3, as DNA: TGTGCCAGCAGCTTAGATCAGGGCTGGGAGACCCAGTACTTC.

The V and J genes are TRBV5-4 and TRBJ2-1; 7 nucleotides line up with TRBD2. Per the germline V gene, CDR1 is SGHNT and CDR2 is YYREEE (reference sequence). After removal of 6 bases from V and 6 bases from J, the junction contained 15 bases not matched to a gene. CDR3 size: 16 residues. The CDR3 sequence: CASNPGLTGVGNEQFF. The CDR3, as DNA: TGTGCCAGCAACCCGGGACTAACGGGGGTGGGCAATGAGCAGTTCTTC. The entire variable domain, with the rest obtained from reference TRBV5-4 and TRBJ2-1, is as follows: ETGVTQSPTHLIKTRGQQVTLRCSSQSGHNTVSWYQQALGQGPQFIFQYYREEENGRGNFPPRFSGLQFPNYSSELNVNALELDDSALYLCASNPGLTGVGNEQFFGPGTRLTVL.